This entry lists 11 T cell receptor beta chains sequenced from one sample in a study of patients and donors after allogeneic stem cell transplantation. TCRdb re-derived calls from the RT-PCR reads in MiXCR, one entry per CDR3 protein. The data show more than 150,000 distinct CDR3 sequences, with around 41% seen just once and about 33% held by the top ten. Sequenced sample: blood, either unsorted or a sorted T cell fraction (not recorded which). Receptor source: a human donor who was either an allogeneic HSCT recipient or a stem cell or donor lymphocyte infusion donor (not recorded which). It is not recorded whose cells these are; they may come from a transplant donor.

In DNA form, the CDR3 reads TGCAGCGTGGGGACGGTGGAGACCCAGTACTTC. It encodes CSVGTVETQYF. The J gene is TRBJ2-5, the V gene TRBV29-1; D possibly uses TRBD1 or TRBD2 (5 bases each). Germline values: CDR1 SQVTM, CDR2 ANQGSEA. V was clipped by 6 bases and J by 5 bases, with 10 bases between them. The CDR3 loop spans 11 amino acids.

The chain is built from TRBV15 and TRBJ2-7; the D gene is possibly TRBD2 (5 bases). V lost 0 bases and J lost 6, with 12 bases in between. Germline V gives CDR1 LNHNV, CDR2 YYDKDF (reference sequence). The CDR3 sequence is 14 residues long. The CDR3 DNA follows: TGTGCCACCAGCAGAGATTACGTCAGCGGCGAGCAGTACTTC. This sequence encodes CATSRDYVSGEQYF.

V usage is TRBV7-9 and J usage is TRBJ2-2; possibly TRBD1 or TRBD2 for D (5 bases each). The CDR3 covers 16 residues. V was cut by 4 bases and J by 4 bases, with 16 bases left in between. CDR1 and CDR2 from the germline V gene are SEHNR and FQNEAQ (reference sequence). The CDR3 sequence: CASSSSGTRSTGELFF. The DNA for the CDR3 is TGTGCCAGCAGCTCGTCTGGGACCAGAAGCACCGGGGAGCTGTTTTTT.

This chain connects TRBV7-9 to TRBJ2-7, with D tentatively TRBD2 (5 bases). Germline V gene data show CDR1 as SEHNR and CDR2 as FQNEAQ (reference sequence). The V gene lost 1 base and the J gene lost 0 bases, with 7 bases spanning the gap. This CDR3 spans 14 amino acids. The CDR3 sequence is CASSLVGSSYEQYF. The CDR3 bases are TGTGCCAGCAGCTTAGTGGGGAGCTCCTACGAGCAGTACTTC.

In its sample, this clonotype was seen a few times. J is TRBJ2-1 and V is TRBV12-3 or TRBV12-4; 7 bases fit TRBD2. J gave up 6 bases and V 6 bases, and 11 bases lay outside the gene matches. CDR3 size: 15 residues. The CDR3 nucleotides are TGTGCCAGCAGAACTTCGGGAGGCTCCGCCAATGAGCAGTTCTTC. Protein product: CASRTSGGSANEQFF.

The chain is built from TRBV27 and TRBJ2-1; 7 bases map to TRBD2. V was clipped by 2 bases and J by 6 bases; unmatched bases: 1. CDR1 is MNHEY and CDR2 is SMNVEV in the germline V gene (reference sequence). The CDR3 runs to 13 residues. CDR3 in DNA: TGTGCCAGCAGTTTAGCGGGAGCCAATGAGCAGTTCTTC. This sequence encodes CASSLAGANEQFF.

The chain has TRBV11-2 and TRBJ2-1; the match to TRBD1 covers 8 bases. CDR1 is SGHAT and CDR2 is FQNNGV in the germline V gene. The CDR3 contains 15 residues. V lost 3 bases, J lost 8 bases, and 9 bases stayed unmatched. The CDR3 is CASSLLQGAMDEQFF. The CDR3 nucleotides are TGTGCCAGCAGCTTGCTTCAGGGGGCAATGGATGAGCAGTTCTTC.

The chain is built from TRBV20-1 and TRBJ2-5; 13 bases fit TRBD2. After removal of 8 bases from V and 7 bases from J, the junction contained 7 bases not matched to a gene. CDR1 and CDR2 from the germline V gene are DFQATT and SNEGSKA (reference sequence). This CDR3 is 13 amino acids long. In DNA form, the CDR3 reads TGCAGTTTAAGGACTAGCGGGAGAGGGACCCAGTACTTC. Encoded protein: CSLRTSGRGTQYF.

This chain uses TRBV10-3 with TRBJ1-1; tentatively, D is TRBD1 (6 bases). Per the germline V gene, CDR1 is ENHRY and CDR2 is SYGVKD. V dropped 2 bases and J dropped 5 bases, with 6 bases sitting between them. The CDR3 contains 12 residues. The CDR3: CAISEQGTEAFF. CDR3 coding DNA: TGTGCCATCAGTGAGCAGGGGACTGAAGCTTTCTTT.

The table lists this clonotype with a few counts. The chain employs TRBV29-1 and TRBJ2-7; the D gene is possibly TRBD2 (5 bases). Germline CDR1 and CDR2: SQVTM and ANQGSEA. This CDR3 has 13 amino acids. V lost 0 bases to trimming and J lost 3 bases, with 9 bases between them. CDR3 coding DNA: TGCAGCGTTGAAGACAGCGGCGTCTACGAGCAGTACTTC. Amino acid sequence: CSVEDSGVYEQYF.

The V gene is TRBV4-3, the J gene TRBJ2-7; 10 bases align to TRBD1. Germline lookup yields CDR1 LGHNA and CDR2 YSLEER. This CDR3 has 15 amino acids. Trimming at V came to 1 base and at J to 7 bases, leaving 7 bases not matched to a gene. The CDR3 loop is CASSQAGQGSREQYF. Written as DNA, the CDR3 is TGCGCCAGCAGCCAAGCGGGACAGGGGAGTCGAGAGCAGTACTTC.